Shown below are 30 T cell receptor beta chains from a single sample sequenced in a study of T cells after yellow fever vaccination. Using its own MiXCR run on the 5' RACE reads, TCRdb lists one record per CDR3 protein. Found here are 200,000 to 300,000 distinct CDR3 sequences, under 15% of them singletons; the top ten hold about 0.54%. Here the sequenced sample was CD4+ T cells sorted from PBMCs, taken 45 days after the yellow fever booster vaccination. The receptor source for this set is a man younger than 40 who received the YFV17D yellow fever vaccine.

V gene TRBV5-1 combines with J gene TRBJ2-7; D unclear. The V gene's germline CDR1 is SGHRS and CDR2 YFSETQ. V shed 0 bases and J shed 2 bases, with 9 bases lying between them. There are 14 residues in the CDR3. The CDR3 here is CASSLDAGPYEQYF. The CDR3 nucleotides are TGCGCCAGCAGCTTGGATGCAGGTCCCTACGAGCAGTACTTC. The full variable domain, completed using reference TRBV5-1 and TRBJ2-7, is KAGVTQTPRYLIKTRGQQVTLSCSPISGHRSVSWYQQTPGQGLQFLFEYFSETQRNKGNFPGRFSGRQFSNSRSEMNVSTLELGDSALYLCASSLDAGPYEQYFGPGTRLTVT.

This clonotype was counted at least ten times. The chain recombines TRBV29-1 with TRBJ2-2; TRBD1 agrees at 7 bases. Germline values: CDR1 SQVTM, CDR2 ANQGSEA. This CDR3 is built from 12 residues. The ends lost 5 bases at V and 4 bases at J; junction bases unmatched: 1. As DNA, the CDR3 is TGCAGCGTTAACAGGGGCACCGGGGAGCTGTTTTTT. This encodes CSVNRGTGELFF.

This clonotype was detected only a few times. The V call is TRBV7-2, the J call TRBJ2-1; 11 nucleotides align to TRBD2. The germline CDR1 and CDR2 sequences are SGHTA and FQGNSA. This CDR3 spans 13 amino acids. The chain's CDR3 is CATLAGGFNEQFF. The CDR3 DNA sequence: TGTGCGACCCTAGCGGGAGGTTTCAATGAGCAGTTCTTC.

This clonotype was detected only a few times. This chain connects TRBV20-1 to TRBJ2-1; TRBD1 matches at 8 bases. The CDR3 runs to 11 residues. V was clipped by 5 bases and J by 6 bases; unmatched bases: 0. Germline assignment: CDR1 DFQATT and CDR2 SNEGSKA (reference sequence). The CDR3 region is CSADRGNEQFF. CDR3 coding DNA: TGCAGTGCTGACAGGGGCAATGAGCAGTTCTTC.

V is TRBV28 and J is TRBJ2-4; D is unresolved. In germline, CDR1 is MDHEN, CDR2 SYDVKM. This CDR3 region has 10 residues. V was trimmed by 3 bases and J by 8 bases, leaving 2 bases between them. CDR3 bases: TGTGCCAGCAGTTTTGACATTCAGTACTTC. It is translated as CASSFDIQYF.

This chain links TRBV20-1 with TRBJ2-1; no reliable D call. Trimming stripped 3 bases from V and 6 bases from J, with 15 bases between. Per the germline V gene, CDR1 is DFQATT and CDR2 is SNEGSKA (reference sequence). The length of the CDR3 is 14 residues. CDR3 nucleotides: TGCAGTGCTAGTGGGTCGCTGGGCGTCAATGAGCAGTTCTTC. Translated: CSASGSLGVNEQFF.

CDR3 in DNA: TGCGCCTCAGCGGACTCCGCTGCCACAGATACGCAGTATTTT. Its translation is CASADSAATDTQYF. The V call is TRBV5-1, the J call TRBJ2-3; TRBD2 might be the D (5 bases). The V end was cut by 10 bases, the J end by 2 bases, with 17 bases between. This CDR3 is built from 14 residues. Germline V gives CDR1 SGHRS, CDR2 YFSETQ.

This rearrangement joins TRBV29-1 to TRBJ2-1, with D unresolved. The germline gives CDR1 SQVTM, CDR2 ANQGSEA. The V end lost 6 bases, the J end lost 8 bases, and 14 bases lay between the germline ends. The CDR3 is 12 amino acids. The CDR3 sequence: CSVEYLGYEQFF. The CDR3 DNA is TGCAGCGTCGAGTATTTGGGTTATGAGCAGTTCTTC.

The chain has TRBV7-2 and TRBJ2-5; the match to TRBD2 covers 7 bases. Germline V gives CDR1 SGHTA, CDR2 FQGNSA. The J segment lost 5 bases and the V segment lost 5 bases, leaving 11 bases of the junction unmatched. This CDR3 contains 15 residues. The DNA of the CDR3 is TGTGCCAGCAGCCGTCAGGTGCGGGAGAAGGAGACCCAGTACTTC. It codes for CASSRQVREKETQYF.

The rearrangement joins TRBV20-1 to TRBJ2-1; TRBD1 agrees at 8 bases. CDR3 length equals 11 residues. The germline CDR1 and CDR2 sequences are DFQATT and SNEGSKA (reference sequence). The CDR3 sequence: CRPRGLNEQFF. The CDR3 bases are TGCAGACCCAGGGGGCTCAATGAGCAGTTCTTC.

This clonotype was picked up a small number of times. The chain joins TRBV19 to TRBJ2-1; TRBD1 agrees at 10 bases. The CDR3 is 13 residues long. Germline assignment: CDR1 LNHDA and CDR2 SQIVND (reference sequence). Trimming at V came to 7 bases and at J to 8 bases, leaving 5 bases not matched to a gene. CDR3 residues: CASKRQGADEQFF. CDR3 coding DNA: TGTGCCAGTAAGAGACAGGGGGCCGATGAGCAGTTCTTC. The whole variable domain, filled in from reference TRBV19 and TRBJ2-1, reads DGGITQSPKYLFRKEGQNVTLSCEQNLNHDAMYWYRQDPGQGLRLIYYSQIVNDFQKGDIAEGYSVSREKKESFPLTVTSAQKNPTAFYLCASKRQGADEQFFGPGTRLTVL.

The V gene is TRBV20-1, the J gene TRBJ2-1; D is possibly TRBD1 (7 bases). Germline V gene lookup returns CDR1 DFQATT and CDR2 SNEGSKA (reference sequence). This CDR3 comprises 16 residues. V lost 4 bases and J 9 bases, leaving 25 bases between the germline ends. The CDR3 nucleotides are TGCAGTGCTAACGGGGCTGGGGCAGGGGGAGGTGGTGAGCAGTTCTTC. Its protein is CSANGAGAGGGGEQFF.

J is TRBJ2-1 and V is TRBV7-2; D gene uncertain. Trimming took 1 base from V and 1 from J, leaving 8 bases between them. CDR1 is SGHTA, CDR2 FQGNSA, per germline. This CDR3 region has 15 residues. Here the CDR3 reads CASSLERRSYNEQFF. The CDR3 DNA is TGTGCCAGCAGCTTAGAGCGAAGGTCCTACAATGAGCAGTTCTTC.

This clonotype was picked up a small number of times. The V call is TRBV7-9, the J call TRBJ2-1; D is ambiguous. The CDR3 runs 12 residues. Germline assignment: CDR1 SEHNR and CDR2 FQNEAQ (reference sequence). The V gene lost 1 base and the J gene lost 9 bases, with 7 bases spanning the gap. This CDR3 is CASSLGGFEQFF. Written as DNA, the CDR3 is TGTGCCAGCAGCTTAGGGGGTTTTGAGCAGTTCTTC. Full variable domain (rest looked up from reference TRBV7-9 and TRBJ2-1): DTGVSQNPRHKITKRGQNVTFRCDPISEHNRLYWYRQTLGQGPEFLTYFQNEAQLEKSRLLSDRFSAERPKGSFSTLEIQRTEQGDSAMYLCASSLGGFEQFFGPGTRLTVL.

The sample holds a few counts of this clonotype. The V and J genes are TRBV7-2 and TRBJ2-1; unclear D gene. CDR1 and CDR2 (germline): SGHTA, FQGNSA. V shed 1 base and J shed 10 bases, with 11 bases lying between them. CDR3 length equals 13 residues. CDR3 sequence (DNA): TGTGCCAGCAGCTTAGATTTTTCTCGGGAGCAGTTCTTC. Residues: CASSLDFSREQFF.

The chain recombines TRBV5-1 with TRBJ2-5; TRBD1 agrees at 9 bases. The junction had 7 bases not matched to a gene; V was cut back by 5 bases and J by 2 bases. The CDR3 has 15 amino acids. Germline CDR1 is SGHRS and CDR2 is YFSETQ. CDR3 coding DNA: TGCGCCAGCAGTTCCGGGACAGGGCTGCAAGAGACCCAGTACTTC. It specifies CASSSGTGLQETQYF.

The chain recombines TRBV19 with TRBJ2-7; 10 bases match TRBD2. Germline CDR1 reads LNHDA; CDR2 reads SQIVND (reference sequence). The CDR3 loop spans 14 amino acids. Germline trimming cut 4 bases from V and 10 bases from J; bases unmatched to any gene: 10. The CDR3 loop reads CASSNGTSAPVQYF. CDR3 coding DNA: TGTGCCAGTAGTAACGGGACTAGCGCGCCGGTTCAGTACTTC.

The chain joins TRBV3-1 to TRBJ2-1, with D perhaps TRBD2 (6 bases). The germline V gene has CDR1 LGHDT and CDR2 YNNKEL (reference sequence). The V gene lost 7 bases and the J gene lost 9 bases, with 16 bases spanning the gap. The CDR3 is 13 residues long. The chain's CDR3 is CASMTSGSSEQFF. The CDR3 bases are TGTGCCAGCATGACTAGTGGGAGCAGTGAGCAGTTCTTC.

The table lists this clonotype with a few counts. V and J are TRBV12-3 or TRBV12-4 and TRBJ2-2; D gene ambiguous. The CDR3 runs to 15 residues. V gave up 2 bases and J gave up 2 bases, with 9 bases separating them. The CDR3 DNA reads as TGTGCCAGCAGTTTATCTGGGCTTAACACCGGGGAGCTGTTTTTT. It yields the protein CASSLSGLNTGELFF.

The rearrangement links TRBV20-1 to TRBJ2-5, with a tentative D call TRBD2 (6 bases). V lost 2 bases, J lost 2 bases, and 12 bases lay in between. The CDR3 runs 14 residues. CDR1 DFQATT and CDR2 SNEGSKA come from the germline V gene (reference sequence). Written as DNA, the CDR3 is TGCAGTGCTAGATGGGGACTGTCACAAGAGACCCAGTACTTC. Translated: CSARWGLSQETQYF.

This clonotype has just a few counts. The genes are TRBV7-2 and TRBJ2-6, with a possible D match to TRBD1 (5 bases). Germline values: CDR1 SGHTA, CDR2 FQGNSA. The CDR3 contains 16 residues. The V gene lost 5 bases and the J gene lost 3 bases, with 14 bases spanning the gap. Here the CDR3 reads CASSQSGNGGANVLTF. CDR3 DNA sequence: TGTGCCAGCAGCCAGTCAGGGAATGGTGGGGCCAACGTCCTGACTTTC.

This clonotype appeared many times. The chain recombines TRBV20-1 with TRBJ2-3; D tentatively fits TRBD1 or TRBD2 (5 bases each). The CDR3 has 14 amino acids. From germline, CDR1 is DFQATT and CDR2 SNEGSKA (reference sequence). V was shortened by 6 bases and J by 2 bases, with 15 bases between the two germline ends. CDR3 coding DNA: TGCAGTGCGACCGGGACGGAGAACACAGATACGCAGTATTTT. It encodes CSATGTENTDTQYF.

J is TRBJ2-2 and V is TRBV28; TRBD2 might be the D (5 bases). V was cut by 5 bases and J by 3 bases, with 7 bases left in between. CDR1 and CDR2 (germline): MDHEN, SYDVKM. The length of the CDR3 is 13 residues. For the CDR3, the DNA is TGTGCCAGCAGTCGGGGAGACACCGGGGAGCTGTTTTTT. This codes for CASSRGDTGELFF.

The chain carries TRBV2 and TRBJ1-5; D gene ambiguous. Trimming removed 6 bases at V and 7 bases at J, with 16 bases between. This CDR3 region has 14 residues. Germline CDR1 reads SNHLY; CDR2 reads FYNNEI. CDR3 loop: CASSMERVGQPQHF. CDR3 coding DNA: TGTGCCAGCAGCATGGAAAGGGTTGGGCAGCCCCAGCATTTT. Combining the CDR3 with reference TRBV2 and TRBJ1-5 gives the whole variable domain EPEVTQTPSHQVTQMGQEVILRCVPISNHLYFYWYRQILGQKVEFLVSFYNNEISEKSEIFDDQFSVERPDGSNFTLKIRSTKLEDSAMYFCASSMERVGQPQHFGDGTRLSIL.

To note about this clonotype: At one end the junction does not follow the germline gene, possibly because of a read error. The J gene is TRBJ2-7, the V gene TRBV12-3 or TRBV12-4, with TRBD2 matching 8 bases. This CDR3 has 15 amino acids. The CDR3 sequence: CARSFTAGDTYEQYF. CDR3 nucleotide sequence: TGTGCCAGAAGTTTCACAGCGGGAGACACCTACGAGCAGTACTTC.

This clonotype was observed a handful of times. This chain connects TRBV11-2 to TRBJ2-1; 8 bases match TRBD2. The CDR3 covers 16 residues. Germline V CDR1 and CDR2: SGHAT, FQNNGV. The junction had 12 bases not matched to a gene; V was cut back by 1 base and J by 10 bases. The CDR3 is CASSLAGGPFVGEQFF. CDR3 DNA: TGTGCCAGCAGCTTAGCGGGAGGGCCGTTCGTAGGGGAGCAGTTCTTC.

The chain has TRBV12-3 or TRBV12-4 and TRBJ1-2; TRBD1 might be the D (6 bases). The germline V and J ends were trimmed by 8 bases and 3 bases, with 13 bases remaining between them. The CDR3 has 13 residues. The DNA of the CDR3 is TGTGCCAGCGTCCGGGACAACGACTATGGCTACACCTTC. Its protein is CASVRDNDYGYTF.

This clonotype was found many times. The rearrangement uses TRBV27 and TRBJ2-1; TRBD1 agrees at 8 bases. This CDR3 spans 19 amino acids. The V and J ends lost 2 bases and 0 bases, in that order; junction bases with no gene match: 12. Germline lookup yields CDR1 MNHEY and CDR2 SMNVEV (reference sequence). The CDR3 sequence: CASSLGDRPLRSSYNEQFF. CDR3 DNA: TGTGCCAGCAGTTTAGGGGACAGGCCCCTTAGAAGCTCCTACAATGAGCAGTTCTTC.

The CDR3 loop is CASGLVRADTQYF. CDR3 DNA: TGTGCTAGTGGTTTGGTACGGGCGGATACGCAGTATTTT. V gene TRBV12-5 combines with J gene TRBJ2-3, with unresolved D. This CDR3 is built from 13 residues. Germline CDR1 reads LGHNT; CDR2 reads FRNRAP. Trimming stripped 0 bases from V and 6 bases from J, with 7 bases between.

V gene TRBV5-4 combines with J gene TRBJ2-3; D unclear. The V gene's germline CDR1 is SGHNT and CDR2 YYREEE (reference sequence). The CDR3 has 14 residues. V lost 0 bases and J lost 2, with 7 bases in between. The CDR3 is CASSLDGVTDTQYF. In DNA, the CDR3 is TGTGCCAGCAGCTTGGATGGGGTCACAGATACGCAGTATTTT.